What follows describes a single TCR beta chain. What it binds is not known. The CDR3 consists of 16 residues. J lost 2 bases, V lost 6 bases, and 8 bases had no gene match. Germline V gene sequence: CDR1 MDHEN, CDR2 SYDVKM. This entry is derived from a study of PD-1 blockade in classical Hodgkin lymphoma. General study points: Significant TCR diversity gains by C4D1 occurred in CD4+ but not CD8+ cells. Whatever underlies the repertoire differences (possibly disease activity or prior therapy) remains undefined. Prior to therapy, complete responders displayed diversity much like that of newly diagnosed patients. Newly diagnosed patients were reported to start with lower TCR diversity than healthy donors.

The time point is: cycle 4 day 1 (C4D1), after 6 weeks of nivolumab. Each patient's relapse followed autologous stem cell transplantation, and brentuximab vedotin exposure varied. TCRdb's copy holds only in-frame clones and misses some; the assay was immunoSEQ multiplex PCR. This sample yields roughly 50,000 clones, of which 86% are seen a single time; approximately 6.9% belongs to the top ten. The chain combines TRBV28 with TRBJ2-3; 10 bases match TRBD2. The sample here was peripheral blood mononuclear cells (PBMCs), taken before the fourth cycle of nivolumab. This TCR was sampled from a human donor with classical Hodgkin lymphoma. The CDR3 DNA reads as TGTGCCAGCAGCTCTAGCGGGGGCCATCTCACAGATACGCAGTATTTT. Translated: CASSSSGGHLTDTQYF.